One and the same sample provided the 14 T cell receptor beta chains below, sequenced in a study of cytomegalovirus exposure and HLA in healthy donors. It was with 60 Vbeta and 13 Jbeta primers that the PCR ran. Clones were sequenced by immunoSEQ multiplex PCR, and TCRdb holds only the in-frame ones, with some missing. The data hold 200,000 or so clones, with around 76% observed a single time. Sequencing was carried out using PBMCs. All receptors come from a man between 18 and 29 years old in good health and CMV-seronegative.

The J gene is TRBJ1-5, the V gene TRBV6-1; 10 nucleotides align to TRBD1. This CDR3 region has 15 residues. Per the germline V gene, CDR1 is MNHNS and CDR2 is SASEGT. The ends lost 6 bases at V and 4 bases at J; junction bases unmatched: 6. CDR3 nucleotide sequence: TGTGCCAGCAGGCCTCAGGGACAGGGGAATCAGCCCCAGCATTTT. Its translation: CASRPQGQGNQPQHF.

The genes are TRBV5-1 and TRBJ2-1, with 7 nucleotides matching TRBD2. Looked up from germline, CDR1 is SGHRS and CDR2 is YFSETQ. J was trimmed by 4 bases and V by 2 bases; bases with no gene match: 9. This CDR3 has 16 residues. CDR3 residues: CASSFEAGKGYNEQFF. The CDR3 DNA follows: TGCGCCAGCAGCTTCGAAGCGGGAAAAGGATACAATGAGCAGTTCTTC.

The chain couples TRBV19 to TRBJ2-7; TRBD1 matches at 9 bases. CDR1 LNHDA and CDR2 SQIVND come from the germline V gene (reference sequence). V was clipped by 6 bases and J by 4 bases; unmatched bases: 1. The CDR3 sequence is 12 residues long. The CDR3 bases are TGTGCCAGTAGAGACAGGGGGTACGAGCAGTACTTC. This encodes CASRDRGYEQYF. Variable domain in full (rest from reference TRBV19 and TRBJ2-7): DGGITQSPKYLFRKEGQNVTLSCEQNLNHDAMYWYRQDPGQGLRLIYYSQIVNDFQKGDIAEGYSVSREKKESFPLTVTSAQKNPTAFYLCASRDRGYEQYFGPGTRLTVT.

This rearrangement joins TRBV28 to TRBJ2-7, with 11 bases fitting TRBD2. Germline trimming cut 3 bases from V and 2 bases from J; bases unmatched to any gene: 9. Germline V CDR1 and CDR2: MDHEN, SYDVKM. This CDR3 contains 17 residues. The CDR3 loop is CASSLGLVAGGTYEQYF. In DNA, the CDR3 is TGTGCCAGCAGTTTGGGACTCGTAGCGGGAGGGACCTACGAGCAGTACTTC.

V usage is TRBV11-3 and J usage is TRBJ1-4; unclear D gene. CDR1 and CDR2 (germline): SGHNT, YENEEA. The V gene lost 11 bases and the J gene lost 0 bases, with 19 bases spanning the gap. CDR3 length equals 16 residues. CDR3 protein: CAPIRSGSATNEKLFF. In DNA, the CDR3 is TGTGCCCCCATACGGAGCGGAAGTGCAACTAATGAAAAACTGTTTTTT.

The genes are TRBV5-5 and TRBJ1-2; the D is unclear. The CDR3 extends over 13 amino acids. The V end lost 6 bases, the J end lost 8 bases, and 17 bases lay between the germline ends. The germline V gene has CDR1 SGHKS and CDR2 YYEKEE (reference sequence). The CDR3 protein is CASTKVDGLGYTF. The CDR3 nucleotides read TGTGCCAGCACAAAAGTAGACGGGTTAGGCTACACCTTC. Full variable domain (missing parts from reference TRBV5-5 and TRBJ1-2): DAGVTQSPTHLIKTRGQQVTLRCSPISGHKSVSWYQQVLGQGPQFIFQYYEKEERGRGNFPDRFSARQFPNYSSELNVNALLLGDSALYLCASTKVDGLGYTFGSGTRLTVV.

This clone showed up just once. The chain has TRBV7-9 and TRBJ1-1, with D possibly being TRBD1 (6 bases). With 7 bases removed from V and 0 bases from J, the gap between germline ends came to 18 bases. The CDR3 is 16 amino acids. Per germline, CDR1 SEHNR and CDR2 FQNEAQ (reference sequence). CDR3 coding DNA: TGTGCCAGCACCCTGGACCCGGGACACATGAACACTGAAGCTTTCTTT. Its protein product is CASTLDPGHMNTEAFF.

This chain links TRBV18 with TRBJ2-5, with 12 bases fitting TRBD2. Germline-derived CDR1 and CDR2 are KGHSH and LQKENI. The CDR3 consists of 15 residues. Germline trimming cut 4 bases from V and 4 bases from J; bases unmatched to any gene: 4. The CDR3 region is CASSRPGLAGETQYF. CDR3 bases: TGTGCCAGCTCACGACCGGGACTAGCGGGAGAGACCCAGTACTTC.

The chain uses TRBV12-5 and TRBJ1-2; D is unclear. The CDR3 covers 14 residues. Trimming shortened V by 1 base and J by 0 bases, and 6 bases separated the two germline ends. CDR1 is LGHNT, CDR2 FRNRAP, per germline. The CDR3 sequence is CASGLAQSNYGYTF. For the CDR3, the DNA is TGTGCTAGTGGTTTGGCACAGTCTAACTATGGCTACACCTTC.

The J gene is TRBJ2-7, the V gene TRBV30, with a tentative D call TRBD2 (6 bases). CDR1 and CDR2 from the germline V gene are GTSNPN and SVGIG (reference sequence). CDR3 length equals 15 residues. V dropped 3 bases and J dropped 0 bases, with 15 bases sitting between them. CDR3 in DNA: TGTGCCTGGAGCCAAGACTGGAGGGCCTCCTACGAGCAGTACTTC. It specifies CAWSQDWRASYEQYF.

V usage is TRBV27 and J usage is TRBJ1-2, with 8 nucleotides matching TRBD1. The germline CDR1 and CDR2 sequences are MNHEY and SMNVEV (reference sequence). The V gene end was trimmed by 6 bases and the J gene end by 3 bases; junction bases not matched to a gene: 3. The CDR3 is 13 amino acids. The DNA of the CDR3 is TGTGCCAGCAGAAACAGGGGGGACTATGGCTACACCTTC. Amino acid sequence: CASRNRGDYGYTF.

The V and J genes are TRBV28 and TRBJ1-2; D ambiguous. The germline V gene has CDR1 MDHEN and CDR2 SYDVKM. V lost 2 bases and J lost 5, with 12 bases in between. CDR3 size: 14 residues. The CDR3 nucleotides read TGTGCCAGCAGTTTAGGCGGCAGGACTTATGGCTACACCTTC. Its protein product is CASSLGGRTYGYTF.

The J gene is TRBJ2-7, the V gene TRBV10-3; TRBD2 matches 14 bases. J was trimmed by 2 bases and V by 6 bases; bases with no gene match: 12. Germline V gene data show CDR1 as ENHRY and CDR2 as SYGVKD. The CDR3 has 18 amino acids. CDR3 in DNA: TGTGCCATCAGCCCGACTAGCGGGAGGGCCGGGTCGCCCTACGAGCAGTACTTC. Its translation: CAISPTSGRAGSPYEQYF.

V is TRBV4-1 and J is TRBJ2-2, with 8 bases lining up with TRBD1. The CDR3 sequence is 17 residues long. The junction had 11 bases not matched to a gene; V was cut back by 2 bases and J by 6 bases. The germline CDR1 and CDR2 sequences are MGHRA and YSYEKL. The CDR3 loop reads CASSQPRTGYFSGELFF. CDR3 in DNA: TGCGCCAGCAGCCAACCTCGGACAGGGTATTTTTCCGGGGAGCTGTTTTTT.